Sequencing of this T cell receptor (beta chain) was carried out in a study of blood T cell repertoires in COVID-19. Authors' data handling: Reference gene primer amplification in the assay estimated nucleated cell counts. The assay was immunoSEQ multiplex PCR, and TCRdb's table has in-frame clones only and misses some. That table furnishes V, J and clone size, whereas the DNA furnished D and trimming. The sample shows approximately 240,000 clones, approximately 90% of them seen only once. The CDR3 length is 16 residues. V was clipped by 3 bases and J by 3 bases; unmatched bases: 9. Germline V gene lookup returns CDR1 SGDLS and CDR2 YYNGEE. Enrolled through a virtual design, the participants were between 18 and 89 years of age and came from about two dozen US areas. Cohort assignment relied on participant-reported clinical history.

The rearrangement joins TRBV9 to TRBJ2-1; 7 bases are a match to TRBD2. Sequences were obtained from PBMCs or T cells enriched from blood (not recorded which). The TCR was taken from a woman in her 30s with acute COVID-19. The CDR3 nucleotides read TGTGCCAGCAGCGGAGAGGGAGGGCCTTTCTACAATGAGCAGTTCTTC. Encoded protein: CASSGEGGPFYNEQFF.